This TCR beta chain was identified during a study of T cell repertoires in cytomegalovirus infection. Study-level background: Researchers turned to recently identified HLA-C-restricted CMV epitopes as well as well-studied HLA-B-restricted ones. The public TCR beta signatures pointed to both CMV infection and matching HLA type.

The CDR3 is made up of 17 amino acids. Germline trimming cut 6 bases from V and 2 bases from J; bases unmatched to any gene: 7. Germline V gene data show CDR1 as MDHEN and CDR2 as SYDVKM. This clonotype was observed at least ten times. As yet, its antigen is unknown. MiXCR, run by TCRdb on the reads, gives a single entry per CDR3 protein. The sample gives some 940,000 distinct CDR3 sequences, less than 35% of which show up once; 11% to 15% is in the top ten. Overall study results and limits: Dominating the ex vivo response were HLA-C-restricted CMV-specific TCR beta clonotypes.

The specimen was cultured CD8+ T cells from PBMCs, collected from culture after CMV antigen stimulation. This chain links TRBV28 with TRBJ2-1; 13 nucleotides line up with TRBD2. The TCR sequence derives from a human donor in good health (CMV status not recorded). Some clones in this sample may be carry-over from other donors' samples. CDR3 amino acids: CASRTRTSGGPYNEQFF. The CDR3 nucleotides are TGTGCCAGCAGAACACGGACTAGCGGGGGCCCCTACAATGAGCAGTTCTTC.